This TCR beta chain is from a study of T cells in Graves' hyperthyroidism and ophthalmopathy. In the study overall: Specimen type is peripheral blood, collected at initial diagnosis prior to any treatment.

Each diagnosis drew on symptoms, thyroxine, TRAb, thyroid ultrasound and orbital computed tomography findings. Study-wide results and caveats: Most thyroid clonotypes expanded above 0.001 were also detected in blood.

The CDR3 extends over 11 amino acids. Germline CDR1 is DFQATT and CDR2 is SNEGSKA (reference sequence). V lost 3 bases, J lost 5 bases, and 8 bases lay in between. With regard to this clonotype: No antigen is known for it.

It was RNA transcripts that yielded the amplified TCR beta CDR3 regions. When the TCR CDR3 underwent first-round RT-PCR, the HTBI primer set was used. In TCRdb, the multiplex PCR reads were re-called with MiXCR into one record per CDR3 protein. The table includes roughly 840,000 distinct CDR3 sequences, roughly 37% detected once. Sequencing was carried out using blood. V and J are TRBV20-1 and TRBJ2-7; D is ambiguous. The clonotype originates from a man aged 18 to 29 with Graves' hyperthyroidism. CDR3 loop: CSARGRDEQYF. The DNA for the CDR3 is TGCAGTGCTAGGGGAAGGGACGAGCAGTACTTC.